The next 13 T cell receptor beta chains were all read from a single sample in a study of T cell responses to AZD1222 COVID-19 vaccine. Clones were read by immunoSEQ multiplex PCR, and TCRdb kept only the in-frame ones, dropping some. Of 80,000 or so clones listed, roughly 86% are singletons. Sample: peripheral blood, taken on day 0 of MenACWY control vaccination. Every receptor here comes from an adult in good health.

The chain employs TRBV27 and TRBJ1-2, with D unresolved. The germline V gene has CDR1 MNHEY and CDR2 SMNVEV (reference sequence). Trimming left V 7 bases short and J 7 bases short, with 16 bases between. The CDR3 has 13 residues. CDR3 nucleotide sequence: TGTGCCAGCACGAGTACCCGCCAACTTGGCTACACCTTC. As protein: CASTSTRQLGYTF.

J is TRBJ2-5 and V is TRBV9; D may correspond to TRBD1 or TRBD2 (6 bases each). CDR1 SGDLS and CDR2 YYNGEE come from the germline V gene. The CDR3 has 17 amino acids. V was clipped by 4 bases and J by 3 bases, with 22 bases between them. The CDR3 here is CASSLPRGGTVEETQYF. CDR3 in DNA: TGTGCCAGCAGCCTTCCCCGAGGGGGGACCGTTGAAGAGACCCAGTACTTC.

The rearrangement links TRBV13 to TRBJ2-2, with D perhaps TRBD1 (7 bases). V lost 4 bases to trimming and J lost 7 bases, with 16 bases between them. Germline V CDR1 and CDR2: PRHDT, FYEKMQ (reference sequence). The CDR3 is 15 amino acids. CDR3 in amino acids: CASSSRGAVGGELFF. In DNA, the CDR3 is TGTGCCAGCAGCTCCAGGGGGGCCGTCGGCGGGGAGCTGTTTTTT.

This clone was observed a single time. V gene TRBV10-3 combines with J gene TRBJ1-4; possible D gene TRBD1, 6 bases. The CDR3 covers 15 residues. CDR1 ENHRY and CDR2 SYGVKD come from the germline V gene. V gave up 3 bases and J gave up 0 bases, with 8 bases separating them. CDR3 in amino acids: CAISEQGATNEKLFF. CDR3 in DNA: TGTGCCATCAGTGAACAGGGTGCAACTAATGAAAAACTGTTTTTT.

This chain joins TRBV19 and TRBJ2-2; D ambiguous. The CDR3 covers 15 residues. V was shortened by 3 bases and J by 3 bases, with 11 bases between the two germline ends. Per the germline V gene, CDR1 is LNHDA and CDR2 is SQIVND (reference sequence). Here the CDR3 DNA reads TGTGCCAGTAGTATTGCTAACACCTACACCGGGGAGCTGTTTTTT. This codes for CASSIANTYTGELFF.

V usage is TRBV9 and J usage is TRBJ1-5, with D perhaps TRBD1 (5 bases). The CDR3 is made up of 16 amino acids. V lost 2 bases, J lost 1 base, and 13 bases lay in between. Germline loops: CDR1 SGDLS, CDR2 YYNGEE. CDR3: CASSVGGTTSNQPQHF. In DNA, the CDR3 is TGTGCCAGCAGCGTCGGGGGGACGACCAGCAATCAGCCCCAGCATTTT.

CDR3 region: CASSVGGTANQPQHF. CDR3 DNA: TGTGCCAGCAGCGTAGGGGGGACAGCTAATCAGCCCCAGCATTTT. The chain has TRBV9 and TRBJ1-5, with 7 bases fitting TRBD1. The CDR3 runs 15 residues. V lost 0 bases to trimming and J lost 4 bases; unmatched junction nucleotides: 4. Germline CDR1 is SGDLS and CDR2 is YYNGEE.

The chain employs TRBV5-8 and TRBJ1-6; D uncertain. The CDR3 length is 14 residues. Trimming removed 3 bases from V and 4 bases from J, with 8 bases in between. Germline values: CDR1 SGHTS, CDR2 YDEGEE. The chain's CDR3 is CASSSREYNSPLHF. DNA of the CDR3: TGTGCCAGCAGCTCGAGGGAGTATAATTCACCCCTCCACTTT.

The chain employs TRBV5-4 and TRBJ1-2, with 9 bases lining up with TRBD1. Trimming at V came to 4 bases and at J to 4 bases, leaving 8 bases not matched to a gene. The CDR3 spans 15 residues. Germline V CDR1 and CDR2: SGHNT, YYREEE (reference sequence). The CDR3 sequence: CASSPRTGASYGYTF. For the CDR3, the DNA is TGTGCCAGCAGCCCGAGGACAGGGGCTTCCTATGGCTACACCTTC. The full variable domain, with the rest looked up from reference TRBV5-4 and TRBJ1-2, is ETGVTQSPTHLIKTRGQQVTLRCSSQSGHNTVSWYQQALGQGPQFIFQYYREEENGRGNFPPRFSGLQFPNYSSELNVNALELDDSALYLCASSPRTGASYGYTFGSGTRLTVV.

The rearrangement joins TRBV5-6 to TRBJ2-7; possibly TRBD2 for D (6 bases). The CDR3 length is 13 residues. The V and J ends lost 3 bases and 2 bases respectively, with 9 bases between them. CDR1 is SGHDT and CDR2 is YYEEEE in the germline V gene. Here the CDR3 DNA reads TGTGCCAGCAGCTGGGACTCCGCCTACGAGCAGTACTTC. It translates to CASSWDSAYEQYF.

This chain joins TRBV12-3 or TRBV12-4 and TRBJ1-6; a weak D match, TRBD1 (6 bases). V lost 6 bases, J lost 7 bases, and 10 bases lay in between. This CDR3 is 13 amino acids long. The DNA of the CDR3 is TGTGCCAGCAGAAGGACAGAAAATTCACCCCTCCACTTT. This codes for CASRRTENSPLHF.

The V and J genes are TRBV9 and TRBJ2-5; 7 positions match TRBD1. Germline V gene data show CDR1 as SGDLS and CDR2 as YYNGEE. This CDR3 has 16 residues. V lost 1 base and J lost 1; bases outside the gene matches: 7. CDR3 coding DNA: TGTGCCAGCAGCGTAAGCCTGGGACAGACCCAAGAGACCCAGTACTTC. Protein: CASSVSLGQTQETQYF.

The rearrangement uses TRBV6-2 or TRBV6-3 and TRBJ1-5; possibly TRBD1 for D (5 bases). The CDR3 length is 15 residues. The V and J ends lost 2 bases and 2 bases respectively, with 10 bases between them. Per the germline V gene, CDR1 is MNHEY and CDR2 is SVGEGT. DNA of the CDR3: TGTGCCAGCAGTTACCCAGGGTCTCGCAATCAGCCCCAGCATTTT. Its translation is CASSYPGSRNQPQHF.